The rows below give T cell receptor beta chains drawn from one sample of a study of Ad26.COV2.S vaccination and SARS-CoV-2 variants. Some clones are missing from TCRdb's copy, which holds only in-frame ones; the method was immunoSEQ multiplex PCR. The table lists fewer than 400,000 clones, approximately 91% of them singletons. The material sequenced was peripheral blood, taken in a trial of Ad26.COV2.S vaccine versus placebo. The receptors come from a person aged 18-65 years who received the Ad26.COV2.S COVID-19 vaccine or a placebo. The CDR3 runs from the conserved cysteine through the conserved F or W. Fields, in order: D gene, V gene, J gene, clone size, CDR3 protein, CDR3 DNA. D genes are given only for firm matches. Rows give clone size only sometimes, using once, few, many, or a class for an expanded clone.

D gene: -; V gene: TRBV18; J gene: TRBJ1-2; clone size: once; CDR3 protein: CASSPQGDLGYTF; CDR3 DNA: TGTGCCAGCTCACCACAGGGCGACCTGGGCTACACCTTC
D gene: -; V gene: TRBV12-3/TRBV12-4; J gene: TRBJ2-7; clone size: -; CDR3 protein: CASSLHGYEQYF; CDR3 DNA: TGTGCCAGCAGTTTACACGGCTACGAGCAGTACTTC
D gene: -; V gene: TRBV28; J gene: TRBJ2-3; clone size: few; CDR3 protein: CASSFPRRTQYF; CDR3 DNA: TGTGCCAGCAGTTTCCCGCGGCGTACGCAGTATTTT
D gene: -; V gene: TRBV18; J gene: TRBJ2-1; clone size: -; CDR3 protein: CASSPPVGDLLYNEQFF; CDR3 DNA: TGTGCCAGCTCACCACCCGTAGGGGATCTCCTTTACAATGAGCAGTTCTTC
D gene: -; V gene: TRBV12-3/TRBV12-4; J gene: TRBJ2-7; clone size: -; CDR3 protein: CASSIGGVYEQYF; CDR3 DNA: TGTGCCAGCAGCATAGGAGGGGTCTACGAGCAGTACTTC
D gene: TRBD2; V gene: TRBV6-5; J gene: TRBJ2-3; clone size: once; CDR3 protein: CASRGLAGLADTQYF; CDR3 DNA: TGTGCCAGCAGGGGACTAGCGGGACTCGCAGATACGCAGTATTTT
D gene: TRBD1; V gene: TRBV6-6; J gene: TRBJ1-5; clone size: -; CDR3 protein: CASSKEKGASNQPQHF; CDR3 DNA: TGTGCCAGCAGTAAAGAAAAGGGGGCTAGCAATCAGCCCCAGCATTTT
D gene: -; V gene: TRBV28; J gene: TRBJ1-4; clone size: -; CDR3 protein: CASRPHGGGEKLFF; CDR3 DNA: TGTGCCAGCAGGCCACATGGTGGGGGCGAAAAACTGTTTTTT
D gene: TRBD2; V gene: TRBV6-1; J gene: TRBJ2-3; clone size: -; CDR3 protein: CASSEQTSGRGTDTQYF; CDR3 DNA: TGTGCCAGCAGTGAGCAGACTAGCGGGAGGGGCACAGATACGCAGTATTTT
D gene: TRBD2; V gene: TRBV28; J gene: TRBJ2-3; clone size: -; CDR3 protein: CASRPGLGFTDTQYF; CDR3 DNA: TGTGCCAGCAGACCGGGACTAGGTTTCACAGATACGCAGTATTTT
D gene: -; V gene: TRBV4-3; J gene: TRBJ2-3; clone size: -; CDR3 protein: CASSQDGRRITDTQYF; CDR3 DNA: TGCGCCAGCAGCCAAGATGGGCGCAGGATCACAGATACGCAGTATTTT
D gene: TRBD2; V gene: TRBV5-4; J gene: TRBJ2-3; clone size: many; CDR3 protein: CASSSIPGLAGQDTQYF; CDR3 DNA: TGTGCCAGCAGCTCCATCCCGGGACTAGCGGGCCAGGATACGCAGTATTTT
D gene: -; V gene: TRBV27; J gene: TRBJ1-2; clone size: -; CDR3 protein: CASSIGTGPYGYTF; CDR3 DNA: TGTGCCAGCAGTATAGGGACTGGCCCCTATGGCTACACCTTC
D gene: -; V gene: TRBV7-3; J gene: TRBJ2-2; clone size: once; CDR3 protein: CASSLGAGSNTGELFF; CDR3 DNA: TGTGCCAGCAGCTTAGGCGCGGGGTCGAACACCGGGGAGCTGTTTTTT
D gene: TRBD1; V gene: TRBV5-4; J gene: TRBJ2-7; clone size: -; CDR3 protein: CASSLVVGTGQHEQYF; CDR3 DNA: TGTGCCAGCAGCTTGGTTGTCGGGACAGGGCAACACGAGCAGTACTTC
D gene: -; V gene: TRBV18; J gene: TRBJ1-3; clone size: -; CDR3 protein: CASSPKTAEGVTIYF; CDR3 DNA: TGTGCCAGCTCACCAAAGACAGCCGAAGGAGTTACCATATATTTT
D gene: -; V gene: TRBV12-3/TRBV12-4; J gene: TRBJ2-2; clone size: -; CDR3 protein: CASRLSTGELFF; CDR3 DNA: TGTGCCAGCAGACTTAGCACCGGGGAGCTGTTTTTT
D gene: TRBD2; V gene: TRBV7-9; J gene: TRBJ2-5; clone size: -; CDR3 protein: CASSSRLAEETQYF; CDR3 DNA: TGTGCCAGCAGCTCCAGACTAGCGGAAGAGACCCAGTACTTC
D gene: -; V gene: TRBV5-1; J gene: TRBJ2-1; clone size: once; CDR3 protein: CASRGLARLNEQFF; CDR3 DNA: TGCGCCAGCAGGGGTCTAGCCAGGCTAAATGAGCAGTTCTTC
D gene: TRBD2; V gene: TRBV6-2/TRBV6-3; J gene: TRBJ2-2; clone size: -; CDR3 protein: CASGRIEGTSGRRTGELFF; CDR3 DNA: TGTGCCAGCGGCCGAATCGAGGGGACTAGCGGGAGAAGGACCGGGGAGCTGTTTTTT
D gene: -; V gene: TRBV5-6; J gene: TRBJ1-1; clone size: -; CDR3 protein: CASSLGDISNTEAFF; CDR3 DNA: TGTGCCAGCAGCTTGGGGGACATATCGAACACTGAAGCTTTCTTT
D gene: TRBD1; V gene: TRBV18; J gene: TRBJ2-7; clone size: -; CDR3 protein: CASSPGQGREQYF; CDR3 DNA: TGTGCCAGCTCACCAGGACAGGGACGGGAGCAGTACTTC
D gene: TRBD2; V gene: TRBV9; J gene: TRBJ2-1; clone size: -; CDR3 protein: CASSAPGTSAFKQFF; CDR3 DNA: TGTGCCAGCAGCGCCCCTGGGACTAGCGCGTTTAAACAGTTCTTC
D gene: TRBD2; V gene: TRBV29-1; J gene: TRBJ2-1; clone size: -; CDR3 protein: CSVESHGLAGGPYNEQFF; CDR3 DNA: TGCAGCGTTGAATCCCACGGACTAGCGGGAGGGCCGTACAATGAGCAGTTCTTC
D gene: -; V gene: TRBV27; J gene: TRBJ2-2; clone size: -; CDR3 protein: CASRRGSNRELFF; CDR3 DNA: TGTGCCAGCCGCAGGGGTTCGAACCGGGAGCTGTTTTTT
D gene: -; V gene: TRBV7-2; J gene: TRBJ1-2; clone size: -; CDR3 protein: CASSPQRDYYGYTF; CDR3 DNA: TGTGCCAGCAGCCCCCAAAGGGATTACTATGGCTACACCTTC
D gene: -; V gene: TRBV11-3; J gene: TRBJ2-5; clone size: -; CDR3 protein: CASSRGPEETQYF; CDR3 DNA: TGTGCCAGCAGCCGGGGACCGGAAGAGACCCAGTACTTC
D gene: -; V gene: TRBV6-1; J gene: TRBJ1-5; clone size: -; CDR3 protein: CASSEGALGNQPQHF; CDR3 DNA: TGTGCCAGCAGTGAAGGGGCCTTGGGCAATCAGCCCCAGCATTTT
D gene: -; V gene: TRBV27; J gene: TRBJ2-7; clone size: -; CDR3 protein: CASSLSWTAEQYF; CDR3 DNA: TGTGCCAGCAGTTTATCATGGACAGCCGAGCAGTACTTC
D gene: -; V gene: TRBV6-1; J gene: TRBJ1-2; clone size: -; CDR3 protein: CASSGGWGPAQNGYTF; CDR3 DNA: TGTGCCAGCAGTGGGGGCTGGGGACCGGCCCAAAATGGCTACACCTTC
D gene: -; V gene: TRBV2; J gene: TRBJ1-2; clone size: many; CDR3 protein: CASGRRGNYGYTF; CDR3 DNA: TGTGCCAGCGGACGTAGGGGGAACTATGGCTACACCTTC